This T cell receptor (beta chain) is drawn from a study of blood T cell repertoires in COVID-19. Overall study context: Some COVID-19 samples were acute and others convalescent; all came from the United States, Italy and Spain. The analysed material was cDNA or gDNA that came from T cells, B-cell-depleted T cells, or PBMCs.

The authors' processing: From reference gene primer amplification, estimates of nucleated cell counts were derived. Measured with immunoSEQ multiplex PCR; TCRdb has only the in-frame clones, and not every one. The V and J calls and clone size were taken over from that table, and D and trimming were inferred from the DNA. The sample has roughly 190,000 clones, 81% seen once. One Seattle source followed patients from active infection through their disease course. The J segment lost 6 bases and the V segment lost 4 bases, leaving 4 bases of the junction unmatched. Germline V gene sequence: CDR1 GTSNPN, CDR2 SVGIG (reference sequence). This CDR3 region has 14 residues.

The material sequenced was peripheral blood. The V call is TRBV30, the J call TRBJ1-4; 11 nucleotides align to TRBD1. The receptor was isolated from a woman in her 40s with COVID-19, enrolled during active disease. DNA of the CDR3: TGTGCCTGGATCCCGGGACAGGGGGATGAAAAACTGTTTTTT. It specifies CAWIPGQGDEKLFF.